This paragraph reports one T cell receptor (beta chain). This sample was taken from a study of control samples from healthy donors and cancer patients. Libraries were prepared by immunoSEQ multiplex PCR; TCRdb keeps only in-frame clonotypes and omits some of them. There are about 34,000 clones in the sample; approximately 90% occur only once, and about 1.6% lies in the top ten. Material: PBMCs. This receptor was obtained from a woman aged 40 to 55 with lung cancer.

CDR3 amino acids: CASSVRLGQPQHF. For the CDR3, the DNA is TGTGCCAGCAGTGTTAGGTTGGGTCAGCCCCAGCATTTT. The gene calls are TRBV2 and TRBJ1-5, with D uncertain. The CDR3 consists of 13 residues. V was trimmed by 4 bases and J by 6 bases, leaving 10 bases between them. CDR1 is SNHLY, CDR2 FYNNEI, per germline.